The sequence of this TCR beta chain was determined in a study of regulatory T cells in long-lasting Graves disease. With iRepertoire HTBI primers and Arm-PCR of CDR3 regions, TCR beta libraries were built. From the multiplex PCR reads, TCRdb called clonotypes with MiXCR, one entry per CDR3 protein. The top ten hold approximately 25% of the sample, which has about 530,000 distinct CDR3 sequences, about 16% seen once. Time point: newly diagnosed GD, antithyroid drugs for less than 3 months. Isolated PBMC RNA provided the starting material for the TCR library. This clonotype was found many times. The sample was also linked to a second study, of T cells in Graves' hyperthyroidism and ophthalmopathy.

This clonotype was obtained from a woman aged 35 to 60 with Graves disease. The input for sequencing was peripheral blood mononuclear cells (PBMCs), taken at new diagnosis, from a patient treated with antithyroid drugs.

CDR3 sequence reads: CASTLRSRNSAMGTEAFF. The CDR3 nucleotides are TGTGCCAGCACCTTGAGGTCGAGAAACTCAGCGATGGGAACTGAAGCTTTCTTT. The rearrangement uses TRBV28 and TRBJ1-1; D call uncertain. This CDR3 has 18 amino acids. V lost 7 bases and J lost 5, with 29 bases in between. CDR1 MDHEN and CDR2 SYDVKM come from the germline V gene. Full variable domain (remainder filled in from reference TRBV28 and TRBJ1-1): DVKVTQSSRYLVKRTGEKVFLECVQDMDHENMFWYRQDPGLGLRLIYFSYDVKMKEKGDIPEGYSVSREKKERFSLILESASTNQTSMYLCASTLRSRNSAMGTEAFFGQGTRLTVV.